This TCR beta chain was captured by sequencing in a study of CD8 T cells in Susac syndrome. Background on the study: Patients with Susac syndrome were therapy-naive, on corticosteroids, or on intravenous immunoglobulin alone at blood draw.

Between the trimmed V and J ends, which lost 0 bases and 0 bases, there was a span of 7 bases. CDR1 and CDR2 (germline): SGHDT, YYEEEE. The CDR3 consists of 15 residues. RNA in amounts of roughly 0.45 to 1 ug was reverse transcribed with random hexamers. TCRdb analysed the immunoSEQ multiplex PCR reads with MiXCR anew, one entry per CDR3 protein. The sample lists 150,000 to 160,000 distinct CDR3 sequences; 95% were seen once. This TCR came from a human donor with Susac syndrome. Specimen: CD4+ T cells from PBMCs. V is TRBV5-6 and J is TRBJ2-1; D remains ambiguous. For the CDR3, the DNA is TGTGCCAGCAGCTTGGTGGGCCTCTCCTACAATGAGCAGTTCTTC. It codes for CASSLVGLSYNEQFF.